This is a list of T cell receptor beta chains from one sample in a study of regulatory and conventional T cells in RAG deficiency. The repertoire was sequenced with immunoSEQ multiplex PCR; TCRdb's copy has only in-frame clones and lacks some. Here the sample spans about 400 clones, roughly 38% being singletons. The sequenced sample consisted of CD4+ effector T cells sorted from blood. The receptors derive from a human donor with RAG deficiency presenting as severe combined immunodeficiency. The CDR3 runs from the conserved cysteine through the conserved F or W. The order of the fields is clone size, D gene, J gene, V gene, CDR3 DNA, CDR3 protein. The D gene is left open where the match is weak. Not all rows give a size; the values are once, few, many and, for expanded clones, a class.

clone size: large
D gene: -
J gene: TRBJ1-5
V gene: TRBV5-1
CDR3 DNA: TGCGCCAGCAGCTTGAGCGGTTATAGCAATCAGCCCCAGCATTTT
CDR3 protein: CASSLSGYSNQPQHF

clone size: large
D gene: -
J gene: TRBJ1-5
V gene: TRBV18
CDR3 DNA: TGTGCCAGCTCACCGCGTATTTTGGATCAGCCCCAGCATTTT
CDR3 protein: CASSPRILDQPQHF

clone size: -
D gene: -
J gene: TRBJ2-7
V gene: TRBV30
CDR3 DNA: TGTGCCTGGAGTTTATCTCACGAGCAGTACTTC
CDR3 protein: CAWSLSHEQYF

clone size: -
D gene: -
J gene: TRBJ2-5
V gene: TRBV6-5
CDR3 DNA: TGTGCCAGCAGTTACACAGGGGAGACCCAGTACTTC
CDR3 protein: CASSYTGETQYF

clone size: few
D gene: -
J gene: TRBJ1-1
V gene: TRBV19
CDR3 DNA: TGTGCCAGTAGTTGGGGAAGGGGCCTGAACACTGAAGCTTTCTTT
CDR3 protein: CASSWGRGLNTEAFF

clone size: -
D gene: TRBD1
J gene: TRBJ2-3
V gene: TRBV18
CDR3 DNA: TGTGCCAGCTCACGGCAGGGGGCAGATACGCAGTATTTT
CDR3 protein: CASSRQGADTQYF

clone size: few
D gene: -
J gene: TRBJ1-5
V gene: TRBV18
CDR3 DNA: TGTGCCAGCTCAAGACAGGGCAATCAGCCCCAGCATTTT
CDR3 protein: CASSRQGNQPQHF

clone size: -
D gene: -
J gene: TRBJ2-5
V gene: TRBV10-1
CDR3 DNA: TGCGCCAGCAGTGACAGGGGAGAGACCCAGTACTTC
CDR3 protein: CASSDRGETQYF

clone size: -
D gene: TRBD1
J gene: TRBJ2-1
V gene: TRBV7-3
CDR3 DNA: TGTGCCAGCAGCCCCCGGGACAGGCACAATGAGCAGTTCTTC
CDR3 protein: CASSPRDRHNEQFF

clone size: large
D gene: -
J gene: TRBJ1-5
V gene: TRBV7-3
CDR3 DNA: TGTGCCAGCAGCCGTCACGGCGGCAATCAGCCCCAGCATTTT
CDR3 protein: CASSRHGGNQPQHF

clone size: -
D gene: -
J gene: TRBJ1-2
V gene: TRBV5-4
CDR3 DNA: TGTGCCAGCAGCTTGATCAGGGGTGATGGCTATGGCTACACCTTC
CDR3 protein: CASSLIRGDGYGYTF

clone size: -
D gene: -
J gene: TRBJ1-4
V gene: TRBV4-1
CDR3 DNA: TGCGCCAGCAGCCAAGACGCAACTAATGAAAAACTGTTTTTT
CDR3 protein: CASSQDATNEKLFF

clone size: -
D gene: -
J gene: TRBJ1-5
V gene: TRBV6-5
CDR3 DNA: TGTGCCAGCAGTTACTCGATATTCAGCAATCAGCCCCAGCATTTT
CDR3 protein: CASSYSIFSNQPQHF

clone size: -
D gene: TRBD1
J gene: TRBJ2-5
V gene: TRBV4-2
CDR3 DNA: TGTGCCAGCAGCCATCCGGGACAGGGGGAGACCCAGTACTTC
CDR3 protein: CASSHPGQGETQYF

clone size: once
D gene: TRBD1
J gene: TRBJ1-1
V gene: TRBV7-3
CDR3 DNA: TGTGCCAGCAGCTTAATACAGGGGGCCTGGGCTTTCTTT
CDR3 protein: CASSLIQGAWAFF

clone size: medium-sized
D gene: -
J gene: TRBJ1-2
V gene: TRBV30
CDR3 DNA: TGTGCCTGGAGAGGCTGGGGGGCGAACTATGGCTACACCTTC
CDR3 protein: CAWRGWGANYGYTF

clone size: few
D gene: -
J gene: TRBJ1-1
V gene: TRBV5-1
CDR3 DNA: TGCGCCAGCAGTCGGAACACTGAAGCTTTCTTT
CDR3 protein: CASSRNTEAFF

clone size: -
D gene: -
J gene: TRBJ2-5
V gene: TRBV7-3
CDR3 DNA: TGTGCCAGCAGCTCTCGGGGGAGAGAGACCCAGTACTTC
CDR3 protein: CASSSRGRETQYF

clone size: -
D gene: -
J gene: TRBJ2-5
V gene: TRBV9
CDR3 DNA: TGTGCCAGCAGCGTAGGGGGGCGGCGCCAAGAGACCCAGTACTTC
CDR3 protein: CASSVGGRRQETQYF